The rows below give T cell receptor beta chains drawn from one sample of a study of cytomegalovirus exposure and HLA in healthy donors. Profiled with immunoSEQ multiplex PCR; TCRdb holds only in-frame clones, not every one. Found here are tens of thousands of clones, roughly 77% of them singletons; the top ten hold approximately 2%. The sample taken for sequencing was PBMCs. The receptor set was obtained from a middle-aged man in good health and CMV-seronegative. The CDR3 runs from the conserved cysteine through the conserved F or W. The order of the fields is D gene, V gene, J gene, clone size, CDR3 protein, CDR3 DNA. The D gene is left open where the match is weak. Size values are once, few and many counts, or a class for expanded clones, and some rows have none.

d_gene: TRBD2
v_gene: TRBV10-2
j_gene: TRBJ2-7
abundance: NA
CDR3aa: CASTPSGPRSSYEQYF
CDR3nt: TGCGCCAGCACGCCTAGCGGGCCCCGGAGCTCCTACGAGCAGTACTTC

d_gene: TRBD1
v_gene: TRBV25-1
j_gene: TRBJ2-6
abundance: NA
CDR3aa: CASRAPRQGSGANVLTF
CDR3nt: TGTGCCAGCAGGGCGCCCCGACAGGGGTCTGGGGCCAACGTCCTGACTTTC

d_gene: NA
v_gene: TRBV5-5
j_gene: TRBJ1-2
abundance: few
CDR3aa: CASSPSLGSSWGYTF
CDR3nt: TGTGCCAGCAGCCCCTCACTGGGGAGTAGTTGGGGCTACACCTTC

d_gene: TRBD2
v_gene: TRBV5-1
j_gene: TRBJ2-3
abundance: NA
CDR3aa: CASSRLAGGVSDTQYF
CDR3nt: TGCGCCAGCAGCAGACTAGCGGGGGGCGTCTCAGATACGCAGTATTTT

d_gene: NA
v_gene: TRBV7-6
j_gene: TRBJ1-2
abundance: NA
CDR3aa: CASSPNRGASGYTF
CDR3nt: TGTGCCAGCAGCCCAAACCGGGGGGCCAGTGGCTACACCTTC

d_gene: TRBD1
v_gene: TRBV4-2
j_gene: TRBJ1-1
abundance: few
CDR3aa: CASSPVPGTGITEAFF
CDR3nt: TGTGCCAGCAGCCCAGTCCCCGGGACAGGGATCACTGAAGCTTTCTTT

d_gene: TRBD2
v_gene: TRBV27
j_gene: TRBJ2-7
abundance: NA
CDR3aa: CASSLSRSGTYEQYF
CDR3nt: TGTGCCAGCAGTTTATCTCGGAGCGGGACCTACGAGCAGTACTTC

d_gene: NA
v_gene: TRBV28
j_gene: TRBJ1-2
abundance: once
CDR3aa: CASKPRRDSEGGYTF
CDR3nt: TGTGCCAGCAAACCCCGGCGGGACTCTGAGGGAGGCTACACCTTC

d_gene: NA
v_gene: TRBV7-3
j_gene: TRBJ1-2
abundance: once
CDR3aa: CASSLGPEYGYTF
CDR3nt: TGTGCCAGCAGCTTAGGGCCGGAATATGGCTACACCTTC

d_gene: TRBD1
v_gene: TRBV7-9
j_gene: TRBJ1-2
abundance: NA
CDR3aa: CASSLDSTGARYGYTF
CDR3nt: TGTGCCAGCAGCTTAGATTCCACAGGGGCTCGCTATGGCTACACCTTC

d_gene: TRBD1
v_gene: TRBV9
j_gene: TRBJ1-1
abundance: NA
CDR3aa: CASRGTGMNTEAFF
CDR3nt: TGTGCCAGCAGGGGGACAGGGATGAACACTGAAGCTTTCTTT

d_gene: NA
v_gene: TRBV6-1
j_gene: TRBJ1-5
abundance: NA
CDR3aa: CASSVGRSGNQPQHF
CDR3nt: TGTGCCAGCAGTGTCGGCAGGTCTGGCAATCAGCCCCAGCATTTT

d_gene: NA
v_gene: TRBV19
j_gene: TRBJ1-1
abundance: NA
CDR3aa: CASSLGVTEAFF
CDR3nt: TGTGCCAGTAGTCTCGGGGTCACTGAAGCTTTCTTT

d_gene: TRBD1
v_gene: TRBV15
j_gene: TRBJ2-2
abundance: NA
CDR3aa: CATSRDDRAAGELFF
CDR3nt: TGTGCCACCAGCAGAGATGACAGGGCGGCCGGGGAGCTGTTTTTT

d_gene: NA
v_gene: TRBV5-4
j_gene: TRBJ1-2
abundance: NA
CDR3aa: CASSWGDGYTF
CDR3nt: TGTGCCAGCAGCTGGGGGGATGGCTACACCTTC

d_gene: TRBD1
v_gene: TRBV7-7
j_gene: TRBJ2-5
abundance: once
CDR3aa: CASSRDSQETQYF
CDR3nt: TGTGCTAGCAGCCGGGACAGCCAAGAGACCCAGTACTTC

d_gene: NA
v_gene: TRBV7-6
j_gene: TRBJ1-3
abundance: once
CDR3aa: CASSWQGRGNTIYF
CDR3nt: TGTGCCAGCAGCTGGCAAGGGAGAGGAAACACCATATATTTT

d_gene: TRBD2
v_gene: TRBV6-1
j_gene: TRBJ2-5
abundance: NA
CDR3aa: CASSEAPGSGEGETQYF
CDR3nt: TGTGCCAGCAGTGAAGCCCCCGGGAGCGGGGAGGGGGAGACCCAGTACTTC

d_gene: TRBD1
v_gene: TRBV2
j_gene: TRBJ2-1
abundance: NA
CDR3aa: CASSEARGQGSNEQFF
CDR3nt: TGTGCCAGCAGTGAAGCCAGGGGACAGGGCAGCAATGAGCAGTTCTTC

d_gene: TRBD2
v_gene: TRBV10-2
j_gene: TRBJ2-1
abundance: NA
CDR3aa: CASTTGRASYNEQFF
CDR3nt: TGCGCCAGCACGACCGGGAGGGCCTCCTACAATGAGCAGTTCTTC

d_gene: NA
v_gene: TRBV7-9
j_gene: TRBJ2-7
abundance: NA
CDR3aa: CASSLGSYSSYEQYF
CDR3nt: TGTGCCAGCAGCTTAGGGTCATATAGCTCCTACGAGCAGTACTTC

d_gene: TRBD1
v_gene: TRBV2
j_gene: TRBJ2-7
abundance: NA
CDR3aa: CASRGTGEYEQYF
CDR3nt: TGTGCCAGCAGGGGGACAGGAGAGTACGAGCAGTACTTC

d_gene: NA
v_gene: TRBV25-1
j_gene: TRBJ1-5
abundance: NA
CDR3aa: CASSAPGQPNQPQHF
CDR3nt: TGTGCCAGCAGTGCACCCGGACAGCCCAATCAGCCCCAGCATTTT

d_gene: NA
v_gene: TRBV5-6
j_gene: TRBJ2-1
abundance: few
CDR3aa: CASSLVQEQFF
CDR3nt: TGTGCCAGCAGCTTGGTGCAGGAGCAGTTCTTC

d_gene: NA
v_gene: TRBV2
j_gene: TRBJ1-1
abundance: NA
CDR3aa: CASSEAGGGMTEAFF
CDR3nt: TGTGCCAGCAGTGAAGCCGGGGGGGGCATGACTGAAGCTTTCTTT

d_gene: TRBD2
v_gene: TRBV7-2
j_gene: TRBJ2-1
abundance: NA
CDR3aa: CASSLETAPSGKWNEQFF
CDR3nt: TGTGCCAGCAGCTTAGAGACCGCGCCTAGCGGGAAATGGAATGAGCAGTTCTTC

d_gene: NA
v_gene: TRBV30
j_gene: TRBJ2-1
abundance: NA
CDR3aa: CAWTAPDTYYNEQFF
CDR3nt: TGTGCCTGGACCGCCCCGGACACCTACTACAATGAGCAGTTCTTC

d_gene: TRBD1
v_gene: TRBV7-7
j_gene: TRBJ1-4
abundance: once
CDR3aa: CASSRGQNEKLFF
CDR3nt: TGTGCTAGCAGCCGGGGACAGAATGAAAAACTGTTTTTT

d_gene: TRBD1
v_gene: TRBV6-5
j_gene: TRBJ1-5
abundance: medium-sized
CDR3aa: CASSRDRGGQPQHF
CDR3nt: TGTGCCAGCAGCCGCGACAGGGGAGGTCAGCCCCAGCATTTT

d_gene: TRBD1
v_gene: TRBV5-1
j_gene: TRBJ2-7
abundance: NA
CDR3aa: CASSLQGVSYEQYF
CDR3nt: TGCGCCAGCAGCTTACAGGGGGTTTCATACGAGCAGTACTTC

d_gene: TRBD2
v_gene: TRBV5-5
j_gene: TRBJ2-7
abundance: NA
CDR3aa: CASRGEPSGAARYEQYF
CDR3nt: TGTGCCAGCAGAGGTGAGCCTAGCGGGGCCGCTCGCTACGAGCAGTACTTC

d_gene: NA
v_gene: TRBV29-1
j_gene: TRBJ2-6
abundance: NA
CDR3aa: CSVEPEGAGANVLTF
CDR3nt: TGCAGCGTTGAACCCGAAGGGGCCGGGGCCAACGTCCTGACTTTC

d_gene: TRBD2
v_gene: TRBV15
j_gene: TRBJ2-7
abundance: once
CDR3aa: CATSRDWASGYEQYF
CDR3nt: TGTGCCACCAGCAGAGATTGGGCTAGCGGCTACGAGCAGTACTTC

d_gene: TRBD1
v_gene: TRBV5-4
j_gene: TRBJ1-2
abundance: NA
CDR3aa: CASSLGLQGNYGYTF
CDR3nt: TGTGCCAGCAGCTTGGGATTACAGGGGAACTATGGCTACACCTTC

d_gene: NA
v_gene: TRBV7-2
j_gene: TRBJ1-1
abundance: NA
CDR3aa: CASSSTPGYTEAFF
CDR3nt: TGTGCCAGCAGCTCTACCCCGGGGTACACTGAAGCTTTCTTT

d_gene: NA
v_gene: TRBV19
j_gene: TRBJ1-4
abundance: NA
CDR3aa: CASSTLTTGHSNEKLFF
CDR3nt: TGTGCCAGTAGTACACTAACGACAGGACACTCTAATGAAAAACTGTTTTTT

d_gene: TRBD2
v_gene: TRBV6-4
j_gene: TRBJ2-1
abundance: once
CDR3aa: CASSAREGGYNEQFF
CDR3nt: TGTGCCAGCAGCGCGCGGGAGGGAGGTTACAATGAGCAGTTCTTC

d_gene: NA
v_gene: TRBV4-1
j_gene: TRBJ1-1
abundance: NA
CDR3aa: CASSQAQRPRVVRTEAFF
CDR3nt: TGCGCCAGCAGCCAAGCCCAACGGCCCAGGGTAGTGCGCACTGAAGCTTTCTTT

d_gene: TRBD1
v_gene: TRBV10-3
j_gene: TRBJ1-4
abundance: NA
CDR3aa: CAISALDRVNEKLFF
CDR3nt: TGTGCCATCAGTGCTTTGGACAGGGTCAATGAAAAACTGTTTTTT

d_gene: TRBD1
v_gene: TRBV5-4
j_gene: TRBJ2-7
abundance: NA
CDR3aa: CASSLDRATFHEQYF
CDR3nt: TGTGCCAGCAGTCTGGACAGGGCAACGTTCCACGAGCAGTACTTC

d_gene: NA
v_gene: TRBV9
j_gene: TRBJ2-5
abundance: NA
CDR3aa: CASSARQRRETQYF
CDR3nt: TGTGCCAGCAGCGCCCGACAGCGACGGGAGACCCAGTACTTC

d_gene: TRBD2
v_gene: TRBV28
j_gene: TRBJ2-7
abundance: NA
CDR3aa: CASTPPSGVAGLDEQYF
CDR3nt: TGTGCCAGCACCCCTCCCTCCGGGGTAGCGGGTCTTGACGAGCAGTACTTC

d_gene: TRBD1
v_gene: TRBV27
j_gene: TRBJ1-2
abundance: NA
CDR3aa: CASSLRTTGNNYGYTF
CDR3nt: TGTGCCAGCAGTTTAAGAACGACAGGGAATAACTATGGCTACACCTTC

d_gene: TRBD1
v_gene: TRBV7-6
j_gene: TRBJ2-2
abundance: NA
CDR3aa: CASSSGTVTGELFF
CDR3nt: TGTGCCAGCAGTTCCGGGACAGTAACCGGGGAGCTGTTTTTT

d_gene: TRBD1
v_gene: TRBV6-1
j_gene: TRBJ2-5
abundance: once
CDR3aa: CASSGGQGEGETQYF
CDR3nt: TGTGCCAGCAGTGGAGGACAGGGAGAAGGAGAGACCCAGTACTTC